This is a list of T cell receptor beta chains from one sample in a study of cytomegalovirus exposure and HLA in healthy donors. TCRdb's copy holds only in-frame clones and misses some; the assay was immunoSEQ multiplex PCR. This table holds 110,000 to 150,000 clones, less than 80% found once. The source material was PBMCs. These receptors originate from a woman between 50 and 59 years old in good health and CMV-seropositive. CDR3s include the opening cysteine and the closing phenylalanine or tryptophan. A D gene is named only where the DNA matches it firmly. For some rows the clone size is stated as once, few or many, or as a class when expanded; others skip it.

d_call j_call clone_size v_call cdr3_nt cdr3_aa
TRBD1 TRBJ2-6 once TRBV5-1 TGCGCCAGCAGCCCCCGGACAGGGGGATATACTGGGGCCAACGTCCTGACTTTC CASSPRTGGYTGANVLTF
TRBD2 TRBJ2-1 once TRBV4-1 TGCGCCAGCAGCCAAGGGGGACTAGCGGTCTACAATGAGCAGTTCTTC CASSQGGLAVYNEQFF
TRBD1 TRBJ1-4 . TRBV10-1 TGCGCCAGTAATATTATTCCGGGACAGGGTGTGGCAACTAATGAAAAACTGTTTTTT CASNIIPGQGVATNEKLFF
. TRBJ1-5 . TRBV28 TGTGCCAGCTGGGCAGTCGATCAGCCCCAGCATTTT CASWAVDQPQHF
. TRBJ2-7 . TRBV5-5 TGTGCCAGCAGACCGTTGTTAGAACCCAGGTACGAGCAGTACTTC CASRPLLEPRYEQYF
. TRBJ2-7 once TRBV5-1 TGCGCCAGCAGCTTGGGGGGGCATCCGGACGAGCAGTACTTC CASSLGGHPDEQYF
. TRBJ2-7 . TRBV27 TGTGCCAGCAGTTTAGATGCGGACTACGAGCAGTACTTC CASSLDADYEQYF
. TRBJ1-2 . TRBV6-5 TGTGCCAGCAGTTTCCGGGACATCTCCTATGGCTACACCTTC CASSFRDISYGYTF
TRBD1 TRBJ1-1 . TRBV18 TGTGCCAGCTCACCCAACAGGGGAGAAACTGAAGCTTTCTTT CASSPNRGETEAFF
. TRBJ2-7 few TRBV5-4 TGTGCCAGCAGCTCCCCCCCGGGTTCGCGGTACGAGCAGTACTTC CASSSPPGSRYEQYF
TRBD2 TRBJ2-5 once TRBV5-6 TGTGCCAGCAGCTTGGTAGCGGGGGGGCCTAAGACCCAGTACTTC CASSLVAGGPKTQYF
. TRBJ2-5 . TRBV6-5 TGTGCCAGCAATAAGAGAAGCAATAACCAAGAGACCCAGTACTTC CASNKRSNNQETQYF
TRBD1 TRBJ1-2 . TRBV29-1 TGCAGCCTTGACAGGCCAGGGGGGGGCTACACCTTC CSLDRPGGGYTF
. TRBJ1-1 . TRBV7-2 TGTGCCAGCAGCTTTCTAGGGGGAATGAACACTGAAGCTTTCTTT CASSFLGGMNTEAFF
TRBD1 TRBJ2-1 . TRBV28 TGTGCCAGCAGTTTTTTTGCCAGGGGGAATGAGCAGTTCTTC CASSFFARGNEQFF
TRBD1 TRBJ1-5 . TRBV18 TGTGCCAGCTCACGGACCGGGACAGGGAGCAATCAGCCCCAGCATTTT CASSRTGTGSNQPQHF
. TRBJ1-1 once TRBV30 TGTGCCTGGAGCGCCGGACAGATTAACACTGAAGCTTTCTTT CAWSAGQINTEAFF
. TRBJ2-3 . TRBV5-6 TGTGCCAGCAGCTTGAACTTTCGCACAGATACGCAGTATTTT CASSLNFRTDTQYF
. TRBJ1-1 . TRBV2 TGTGCCAGCAGTGAAAGGCCCAGAGGAGCTTTCTTT CASSERPRGAFF
. TRBJ2-3 . TRBV5-1 TGCGCCAGCAGCTTGGGGCAGGGGTCCATTTGGGATACGCAGTATTTT CASSLGQGSIWDTQYF
. TRBJ2-3 . TRBV4-1 TGCGCCAGCAGCGTGAGGAAACCCAGCTCCCCCCCTTTCACAGATACGCAGTATTTT CASSVRKPSSPPFTDTQYF
. TRBJ2-5 . TRBV7-9 TGTGCCAGCAGCTTAGCGGAAACGGGGGAGACCCAGTACTTC CASSLAETGETQYF
TRBD1 TRBJ1-1 . TRBV18 TGTGCCAGCTCACATCCGGACAGGGGTCATGAAGCTTTCTTT CASSHPDRGHEAFF
. TRBJ2-5 . TRBV7-2 TGTGCCAGCAGCCTTTCGACAGCCGAAGAGACCCAGTACTTC CASSLSTAEETQYF
. TRBJ2-2 . TRBV19 TGTGCCAGTAGTATTGGCCAGGGGAGCGGGGAGCTGTTTTTT CASSIGQGSGELFF
. TRBJ2-5 . TRBV19 TGTGCCAGTAGTATATGGCATGGGGACTGGGACCAAGAGACCCAGTACTTC CASSIWHGDWDQETQYF
. TRBJ2-7 . TRBV5-6 TGTGCCAGCAGCTTTCCAGGGACCTACGAGCAGTACTTC CASSFPGTYEQYF
TRBD2 TRBJ2-5 . TRBV11-3 TGTGCCAGCAGCTTGGCCCCCGGACTAGCGGGGAGGGAGACCCAGTACTTC CASSLAPGLAGRETQYF
. TRBJ1-1 . TRBV7-2 TGTGCCAGCAGCTTAGGAGGACAATCGAACACTGAAGCTTTCTTT CASSLGGQSNTEAFF
. TRBJ1-2 . TRBV7-2 TGTGCCAGCAGATCACTGGGGGGGCTATTCTATGGCTACACCTTC CASRSLGGLFYGYTF
TRBD1 TRBJ1-1 . TRBV18 TGTGCCAGCTCACCACGAAATTGGGGACAGGGCAACACTGAAGCTTTCTTT CASSPRNWGQGNTEAFF
. TRBJ2-5 . TRBV6-5 TGTGCCAGCAGCGCCTCAGGGGTGACGGAGACCCAGTACTTC CASSASGVTETQYF